This T cell receptor beta chain was recovered during a study of PD-1 blockade in classical Hodgkin lymphoma. The CDR3 runs to 15 residues. V was shortened by 0 bases and J by 0 bases, with 6 bases between the two germline ends. Germline CDR1 LGHNT, CDR2 FRNRAP. The protocol was immunoSEQ multiplex PCR, while the TCRdb copy is restricted to in-frame clones and leaves out a portion. This sample has approximately 26,000 clones, with around 80% found just once. The time point denotes: cycle 4 day 1 (C4D1), after five to seven weeks of nivolumab. Each patient's relapse followed autologous stem cell transplantation, and brentuximab vedotin exposure varied.

This receptor was identified in a human donor with classical Hodgkin lymphoma. The genes are TRBV12-5 and TRBJ2-1; D unresolved. The sequenced sample was peripheral blood mononuclear cells (PBMCs), obtained before the fourth cycle of nivolumab. In DNA form, the CDR3 reads TGTGCTAGTGGTTTGGTAGAGAGCTCCTACAATGAGCAGTTCTTC. Its translation is CASGLVESSYNEQFF.